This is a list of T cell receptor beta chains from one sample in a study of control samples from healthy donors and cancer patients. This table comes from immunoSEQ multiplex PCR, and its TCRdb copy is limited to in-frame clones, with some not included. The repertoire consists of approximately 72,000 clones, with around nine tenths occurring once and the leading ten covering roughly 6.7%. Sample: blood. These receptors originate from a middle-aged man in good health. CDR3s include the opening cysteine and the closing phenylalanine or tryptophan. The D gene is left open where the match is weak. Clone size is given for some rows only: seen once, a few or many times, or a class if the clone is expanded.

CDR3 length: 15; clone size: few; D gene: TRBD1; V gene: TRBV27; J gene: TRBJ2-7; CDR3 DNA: TGTGCCAGCAGTGGTGGGACAGGCGATGTCTACGAGCAGTACTTC; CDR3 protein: CASSGGTGDVYEQYF
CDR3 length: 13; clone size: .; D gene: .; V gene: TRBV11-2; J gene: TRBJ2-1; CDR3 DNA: TGTGCCAGCAGCTTAGGCTCCTACAATGAGCAGTTCTTC; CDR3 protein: CASSLGSYNEQFF
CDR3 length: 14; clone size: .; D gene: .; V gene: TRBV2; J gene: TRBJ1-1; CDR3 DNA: TGTGCCAGCAGTGAAGCTTTCCCGAACACTGAAGCTTTCTTT; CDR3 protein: CASSEAFPNTEAFF
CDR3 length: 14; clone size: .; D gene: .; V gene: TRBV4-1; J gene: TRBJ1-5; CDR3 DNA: TGCGCCAGCAGCCAAGCCGGGGGGCAACAGGTCCAGCATTTT; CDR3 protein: CASSQAGGQQVQHF
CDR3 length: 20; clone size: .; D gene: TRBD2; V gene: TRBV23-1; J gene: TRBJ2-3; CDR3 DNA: TGCGCCAGCAGTCAATCCACGTCTAGCGGGGGGAGAGGTGGAGTAGATACGCAGTATTTT; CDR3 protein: CASSQSTSSGGRGGVDTQYF
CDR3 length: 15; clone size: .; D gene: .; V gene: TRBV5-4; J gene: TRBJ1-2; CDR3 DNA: TGTGCCAGCAGCTCCATAGGGTCGTCTAGCTATGGCTACACCTTC; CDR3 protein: CASSSIGSSSYGYTF
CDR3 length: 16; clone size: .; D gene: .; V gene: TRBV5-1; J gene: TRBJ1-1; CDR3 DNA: TGCGCCAGCAGCTTGGCCCCGGGCCCCCCGAACACTGAAGCTTTCTTT; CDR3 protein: CASSLAPGPPNTEAFF
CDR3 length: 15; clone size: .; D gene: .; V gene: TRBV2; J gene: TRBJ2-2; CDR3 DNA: TGTGCCAGCAGTGAAAGGCAGGGGAACACCGGGGAGCTGTTTTTT; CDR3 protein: CASSERQGNTGELFF
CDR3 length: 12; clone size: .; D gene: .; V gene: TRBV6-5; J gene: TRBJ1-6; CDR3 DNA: TGTGCCAGCAGGGGGGCTAATTCACCCCTCCACTTT; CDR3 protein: CASRGANSPLHF
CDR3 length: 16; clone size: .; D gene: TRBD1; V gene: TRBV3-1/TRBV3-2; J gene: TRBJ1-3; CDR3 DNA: TGTGCCAGCAGCCTGACGCGGGACAGCCCCGGGAGCACCATATATTTT; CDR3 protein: CASSLTRDSPGSTIYF
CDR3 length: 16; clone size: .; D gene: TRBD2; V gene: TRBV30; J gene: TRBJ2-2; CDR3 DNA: TGTGCCTGGACCCTGGGGGCGGGGGGCCGAGGGGGGGAGCTGTTTTTT; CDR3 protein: CAWTLGAGGRGGELFF
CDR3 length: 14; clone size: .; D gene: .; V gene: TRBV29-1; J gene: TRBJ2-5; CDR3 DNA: TGCAGCGCATGTGACACTAGCCTCCAAGAGACCCAGTACTTC; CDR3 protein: CSACDTSLQETQYF
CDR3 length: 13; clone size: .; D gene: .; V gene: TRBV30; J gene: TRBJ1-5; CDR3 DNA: TGTGCCTGGAGCCACGGTAGCAATCAGCCCCAGCATTTT; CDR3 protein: CAWSHGSNQPQHF
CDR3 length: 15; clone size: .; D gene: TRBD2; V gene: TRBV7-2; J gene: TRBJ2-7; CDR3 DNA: TGTGCCAGCAGCACGGGACTAGCGGGCACCTACGAGCAGTACTTC; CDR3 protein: CASSTGLAGTYEQYF
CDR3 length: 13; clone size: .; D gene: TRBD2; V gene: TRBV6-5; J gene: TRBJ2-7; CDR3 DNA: TGTGCCAGCAAACTAGCGGGGGGCTACGAGCAGTACTTC; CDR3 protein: CASKLAGGYEQYF
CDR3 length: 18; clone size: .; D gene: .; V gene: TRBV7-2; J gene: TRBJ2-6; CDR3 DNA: TGTGCCAGCAGCTTAGCATTGAAGGGTAGCTCTGGGGCCAACGTCCTGACTTTC; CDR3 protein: CASSLALKGSSGANVLTF
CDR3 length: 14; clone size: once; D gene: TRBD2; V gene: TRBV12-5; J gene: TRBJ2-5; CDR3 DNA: TGTGCTAGTGGTTTGTTGGGGGGGGTGGAGACCCAGTACTTC; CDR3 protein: CASGLLGGVETQYF
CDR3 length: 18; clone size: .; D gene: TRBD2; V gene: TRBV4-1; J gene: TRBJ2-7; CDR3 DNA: TGCGCCAGCAGCCAAGAGGGGTCTAGCGGGGGAGCACAGCTCCAGCAGTACTTC; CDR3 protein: CASSQEGSSGGAQLQQYF
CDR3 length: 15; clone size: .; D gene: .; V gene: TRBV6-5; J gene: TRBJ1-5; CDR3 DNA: TGTGCCAGCCGTAGATCCAGGGGACCGAATCAGCCCCAGCATTTT; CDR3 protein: CASRRSRGPNQPQHF
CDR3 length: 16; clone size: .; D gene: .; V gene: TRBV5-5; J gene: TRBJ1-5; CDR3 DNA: TGTGCCAGCAGCTTGGGTTTAGTCGGGCGCAATCAGCCCCAGCATTTT; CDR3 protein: CASSLGLVGRNQPQHF
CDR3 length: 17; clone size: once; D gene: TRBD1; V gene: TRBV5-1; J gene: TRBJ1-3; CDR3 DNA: TGCGCCAGCAGCTTGGAAGGGACAGGGGGAATTGGAAACACCATATATTTT; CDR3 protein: CASSLEGTGGIGNTIYF
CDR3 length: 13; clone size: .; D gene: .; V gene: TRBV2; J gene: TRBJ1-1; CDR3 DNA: TGTGCCAGCATACTTGAAAGAGACACTGAAGCTTTCTTT; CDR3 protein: CASILERDTEAFF
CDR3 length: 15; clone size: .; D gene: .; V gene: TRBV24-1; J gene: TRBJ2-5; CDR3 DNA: TGTGCCACCAGTGAAGACAGAGGTCTTCAAGAGACCCAGTACTTC; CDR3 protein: CATSEDRGLQETQYF
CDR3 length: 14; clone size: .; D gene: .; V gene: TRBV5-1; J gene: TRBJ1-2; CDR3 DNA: TGCGCCAGCAGCCTCGGAAACAAGGACTATGGCTACACCTTC; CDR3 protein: CASSLGNKDYGYTF